Listed below are T cell receptor beta chains from one sample, sequenced in a study of beta chain features in type 1 diabetes. Method: immunoSEQ multiplex PCR; TCRdb's copy keeps in-frame clones and lacks some. The repertoire holds around 250,000 clones, roughly a quarter seen once, with more than 0.009% in the top ten. The sample was naive CD4+ T cells from blood. The receptor source for this set is a woman aged 30 to 39 with type 1 diabetes. Both conserved end residues are part of each CDR3. The size entry is marked missing in some rows and otherwise reads once, few, many or a size class.

v_gene: TRBV7-2
abundance: few
CDR3aa: CASSLALLADNEQFF

v_gene: TRBV7-9
abundance: NA
CDR3aa: CASSLLGLGGSEQYF

v_gene: TRBV9
abundance: NA
CDR3aa: CASSVGSSGSYEQYF

v_gene: TRBV10-3
abundance: NA
CDR3aa: CASKQGNTEAFF

v_gene: TRBV29-1
abundance: few
CDR3aa: CSAGDPVGGANVLTF

v_gene: TRBV6-5
abundance: few
CDR3aa: CASSYGAERSTDTQYF

v_gene: TRBV6-5
abundance: few
CDR3aa: CASSYSTGNYGYTF

v_gene: TRBV15
abundance: NA
CDR3aa: CATSLGQGAGNTIYF

v_gene: TRBV18
abundance: NA
CDR3aa: CASSSTVNSGANVLTF

v_gene: TRBV29-1
abundance: NA
CDR3aa: CSTHRGFGNTEAFF

v_gene: TRBV5-1
abundance: few
CDR3aa: CASGDGTGGYEQYF

v_gene: TRBV6-5
abundance: NA
CDR3aa: CASSSSTGFTEAFF

v_gene: TRBV29-1
abundance: few
CDR3aa: CSVVGGSGVGTGELFF

v_gene: TRBV19
abundance: NA
CDR3aa: CASSRQGFRSNQPQHF

v_gene: TRBV30
abundance: few
CDR3aa: CARDTSGYDTQYF

v_gene: TRBV6-5
abundance: few
CDR3aa: CASSFGQEPTYEQYF